This T cell receptor beta chain was identified during a study of blood T cells in healthy people across ages. Looked up from germline, CDR1 is SEHNR and CDR2 is FQNEAQ (reference sequence). The CDR3 extends over 16 amino acids. Trimming took 7 bases from V and 2 from J, leaving 15 bases between them. This clonotype was counted ten times or more. Then a second PCR, running roughly 6 to 11 cycles, was carried out with a sample-barcoded 5' primer and a J-beta primer mix. A template-switch adaptor with 12 random nucleotides tagged each cDNA molecule. TCRdb re-derived calls from the 5' RACE reads in MiXCR, one entry per CDR3 protein. The sample gives approximately 730,000 distinct CDR3 sequences, around half of which show up once; under 50% is in the top ten.

The sequenced sample was blood. The TCR was taken from a man aged 80 or over in good health. The V and J genes are TRBV7-9 and TRBJ2-6; perhaps TRBD1 as D (6 bases). This CDR3 reads CASTPLGAAGANVLTF. CDR3 coding DNA: TGTGCCAGCACCCCATTGGGGGCGGCTGGGGCCAACGTCCTGACTTTC.